This TCR beta chain was sequenced for a study of T cell responses to AZD1222 COVID-19 vaccine. J gave up 0 bases and V 6 bases, and 8 bases lay outside the gene matches. CDR3 length: 16 amino acids. Germline V gene sequence: CDR1 SNHLY, CDR2 FYNNEI. Overall study findings and caveats: Increases in Spike-specific TCR breadth and depth were seen after two AZD1222 doses. At 160-218 and 743-854, vaccine-associated CD4 TCRs were dominant, and they spanned spike.

Notes on this clone: Antigen specificity is unknown.

TCRdb's copy holds only in-frame clones and misses some; the assay was immunoSEQ multiplex PCR. The sample carries fewer than 130,000 clones, approximately 90% recorded once. The sequencing used peripheral blood, collected on day 0 of AZD1222 vaccination. The sequence was collected from an adult in good health. The chain recombines TRBV2 with TRBJ2-1, with 7 bases aligning to TRBD2. This CDR3 reads CASRAAGISSYNEQFF. DNA for the CDR3: TGTGCCAGCAGGGCAGCGGGGATTAGCTCCTACAATGAGCAGTTCTTC.